A single sample is the source of the 27 T cell receptor beta chains below, sequenced in a study of blood T cell repertoires in COVID-19. The repertoire was sequenced with immunoSEQ multiplex PCR; TCRdb's copy has only in-frame clones and lacks some. This sample has some 34,000 clones, with 85% to 90% found just once. Sequencing used peripheral blood. The receptors were sampled from a human donor in a cohort sampled during active COVID-19.

The chain uses TRBV18 and TRBJ1-1; a weak D match, TRBD1 (5 bases). Trimming left V 1 base short and J 1 base short, with 13 bases between. The CDR3 runs to 16 residues. CDR1 KGHSH and CDR2 LQKENI come from the germline V gene. The CDR3 is CASSPQEGQENTEAFF. The DNA for the CDR3 is TGTGCCAGCTCACCACAGGAGGGGCAGGAGAACACTGAAGCTTTCTTT.

The chain recombines TRBV6-2 or TRBV6-3 with TRBJ2-5; TRBD2 aligns across 13 bases. CDR3 size: 16 residues. Germline values: CDR1 MNHEY, CDR2 SVGEGT. V was clipped by 6 bases and J by 5 bases; unmatched bases: 9. Written as DNA, the CDR3 is TGTGCCAGCAGCGGACTAGCGGGGGACCGGTGGGAGACCCAGTACTTC. Translation gives CASSGLAGDRWETQYF.

This chain joins TRBV7-8 and TRBJ2-1, with a possible D match to TRBD1 (6 bases). V gave up 5 bases and J gave up 10 bases, with 21 bases separating them. Looked up from germline, CDR1 is SGHVS and CDR2 is FQNEAQ. CDR3 length: 15 residues. CDR3 region: CASSRQGLVYREQFF. CDR3 in DNA: TGTGCCAGCAGCAGGCAGGGGCTCGTCTACAGGGAGCAGTTCTTC.

This chain connects TRBV29-1 to TRBJ2-2; D not certain. The germline gives CDR1 SQVTM, CDR2 ANQGSEA. V was pared by 5 bases and J by 6 bases, with 16 bases between. The CDR3 covers 14 residues. As DNA, the CDR3 is TGCAGCGTTTCAAGAGGAGACCCTTCCGGGGAGCTGTTTTTT. This encodes CSVSRGDPSGELFF.

The rearrangement uses TRBV19 and TRBJ2-3, with TRBD2 as a possible D gene (5 bases). V dropped 0 bases and J dropped 3 bases, with 10 bases sitting between them. The CDR3 has 15 residues. Germline V gene lookup returns CDR1 LNHDA and CDR2 SQIVND (reference sequence). This CDR3 reads CASSIDLGETDTQYF. Written as DNA, the CDR3 is TGTGCCAGTAGTATAGATCTCGGGGAGACAGATACGCAGTATTTT.

This clone came up a few times. DNA of the CDR3: TGTGCCAGCAGCTTAGGGAGGGGTCACGAGCAGTACTTC. This encodes CASSLGRGHEQYF. The chain combines TRBV11-1 with TRBJ2-7; possible D gene TRBD2, 6 bases. V lost 1 base, J lost 5 bases, and 9 bases lay in between. The length of the CDR3 is 13 residues. The germline V gene has CDR1 SGHAT and CDR2 FQDESV (reference sequence).

The CDR3 sequence: CASERQGTTDTQYF. The CDR3 DNA reads as TGTGCCAGCGAACGACAGGGGACCACAGATACGCAGTATTTT. This chain connects TRBV2 to TRBJ2-3; TRBD1 aligns across 8 bases. V was pared by 8 bases and J by 2 bases, with 6 bases of the junction left unmatched. The CDR3 has 14 residues. Germline CDR1 reads SNHLY; CDR2 reads FYNNEI.

The chain uses TRBV12-3 or TRBV12-4 and TRBJ1-1, with TRBD1 matching over 8 bases. J gave up 11 bases and V 8 bases, and 13 bases lay outside the gene matches. The CDR3 totals 13 residues. CDR3 sequence (DNA): TGTGCCAGCCACCCGACAGGGGCCCCTGGGGCTTTCTTT. This gives the protein CASHPTGAPGAFF.

This sequence joins TRBV6-5 and TRBJ1-4, with 9 nucleotides matching TRBD1. V lost 4 bases and J lost 8; bases outside the gene matches: 5. The length of the CDR3 is 14 residues. Germline assignment: CDR1 MNHEY and CDR2 SVGAGI. The CDR3 nucleotides read TGTGCCAGCAGTTCCGGGACAGGGCGCGAAAAACTGTTTTTT. Amino acids: CASSSGTGREKLFF.

This chain links TRBV5-1 with TRBJ2-1, with a tentative D call TRBD2 (6 bases). Germline V gene data show CDR1 as SGHRS and CDR2 as YFSETQ. The germline V and J ends were trimmed by 4 bases and 7 bases, with 18 bases remaining between them. The CDR3 runs 15 residues. As DNA, the CDR3 is TGCGCCAGCAGCAACTACGGAGGGCCTCAAAATGAGCAGTTCTTC. Its protein is CASSNYGGPQNEQFF.

In its sample, this clone was seen once. V is TRBV10-3 and J is TRBJ2-1, with unresolved D. The CDR3 length is 14 residues. The germline V gene encodes CDR1 ENHRY and CDR2 SYGVKD. V lost 6 bases and J lost 0, with 9 bases in between. The CDR3 sequence is CAIRAASSYNEQFF. The DNA of the CDR3 is TGTGCCATCAGAGCTGCAAGCTCCTACAATGAGCAGTTCTTC.

The genes are TRBV7-3 and TRBJ1-2; no definite D call. This CDR3 has 13 amino acids. Trimming shortened V by 5 bases and J by 7 bases, and 14 bases separated the two germline ends. Germline V gene sequence: CDR1 SGHTA, CDR2 FQGTGA. The CDR3 nucleotides are TGTGCCAGCAGCCCTGCGGGGAGGTCTGGCTACACCTTC. Translating gives CASSPAGRSGYTF.

The rearrangement joins TRBV11-2 to TRBJ2-7, with TRBD2 matching over 12 bases. Germline trimming cut 5 bases from V and 5 bases from J; bases unmatched to any gene: 4. The CDR3 covers 14 residues. Germline values: CDR1 SGHAT, CDR2 FQNNGV. The DNA for the CDR3 is TGTGCCAGCAGCCTATGGACTAGCGGGGACGAGCAGTACTTC. Translation: CASSLWTSGDEQYF.

This clone was picked up one time. The V gene is TRBV5-1, the J gene TRBJ1-6; D may be TRBD1 (6 bases). Per germline, CDR1 SGHRS and CDR2 YFSETQ. The CDR3 extends over 14 amino acids. Trimming shortened V by 6 bases and J by 9 bases, and 16 bases separated the two germline ends. The CDR3 region is CASTKGGDGSPLHF. CDR3 nucleotides: TGCGCCAGCACCAAGGGGGGGGATGGTTCACCCCTCCACTTT.

The chain couples TRBV5-1 to TRBJ2-3; TRBD2 matches at 13 bases. The CDR3 sequence is 16 residues long. With 4 bases clipped from V and 2 bases from J, the junction kept 4 bases outside the gene matches. Per the germline V gene, CDR1 is SGHRS and CDR2 is YFSETQ. DNA for the CDR3: TGCGCCAGCAGCCCCGGGACTAGCGGGATCACAGATACGCAGTATTTT. Translated: CASSPGTSGITDTQYF.

The genes are TRBV7-3 and TRBJ2-5, with 7 bases fitting TRBD1. Trimming took 0 bases from V and 2 from J; bases not matched to a gene: 3. This CDR3 has 15 residues. Germline loops: CDR1 SGHTA, CDR2 FQGTGA. CDR3 region: CASSLTGTEQETQYF. The CDR3 DNA is TGTGCCAGCAGCTTAACGGGGACAGAGCAAGAGACCCAGTACTTC.

The V gene is TRBV6-6, the J gene TRBJ2-7; 8 bases map to TRBD1. This CDR3 is built from 14 residues. Germline CDR1 and CDR2: MNHNY and SVGAGI (reference sequence). J was trimmed by 1 base and V by 8 bases; bases with no gene match: 7. The chain's CDR3 is CASVGQGGSYEQYF. CDR3 DNA: TGTGCCAGCGTAGGACAGGGAGGTTCCTACGAGCAGTACTTC.

The chain uses TRBV4-1 and TRBJ2-1, with 7 positions matching TRBD2. The germline gives CDR1 MGHRA, CDR2 YSYEKL. The CDR3 is 17 residues long. V shed 4 bases and J 0 bases; nucleotides not matched to a gene: 9. CDR3 in amino acids: CASSPSTLATSYNEQFF. The CDR3 DNA reads as TGCGCCAGCAGCCCCTCGACACTAGCGACCTCCTACAATGAGCAGTTCTTC.

This clone was seen a single time. The V and J genes are TRBV7-9 and TRBJ1-6; TRBD1 might be the D (6 bases). The CDR3 covers 18 residues. V lost 3 bases to trimming and J lost 3 bases, with 18 bases between them. Germline CDR1 reads SEHNR; CDR2 reads FQNEAQ (reference sequence). The CDR3 nucleotides read TGTGCCAGCAGCTTCTTTGGGGGCAAGGGTGACTATAATTCACCCCTCCACTTT. Residues: CASSFFGGKGDYNSPLHF. Full variable domain (remainder filled in from reference TRBV7-9 and TRBJ1-6): DTGVSQNPRHKITKRGQNVTFRCDPISEHNRLYWYRQTLGQGPEFLTYFQNEAQLEKSRLLSDRFSAERPKGSFSTLEIQRTEQGDSAMYLCASSFFGGKGDYNSPLHFGNGTRLTVT.

This clone is a singleton in its sample. In nucleotides, the CDR3 is TGTGCCAGCAGTGTCCGTACCCTGGGACAGGCTTTTCTTAGCAATCAGCCCCAGCATTTT. Translating it yields CASSVRTLGQAFLSNQPQHF. The chain links TRBV2 to TRBJ1-5, with TRBD1 matching over 8 bases. The CDR3 is 20 residues long. CDR1 is SNHLY, CDR2 FYNNEI, per germline. Losses at the gene ends were 4 bases for V and 0 bases for J; bases not matched to a gene: 17.

The chain employs TRBV9 and TRBJ1-4; 8 bases fit TRBD1. Germline V gene lookup returns CDR1 SGDLS and CDR2 YYNGEE. With V trimmed by 1 base and J by 5 bases, 1 base remained unmatched. The CDR3 sequence is 14 residues long. The CDR3 reads CASSVRQGNEKLFF. The CDR3 DNA follows: TGTGCCAGCAGCGTACGACAGGGGAATGAAAAACTGTTTTTT.

J is TRBJ2-3 and V is TRBV10-3; 7 bases are a match to TRBD1. Losses at the gene ends were 10 bases for V and 0 bases for J; bases not matched to a gene: 4. Germline V gene sequence: CDR1 ENHRY, CDR2 SYGVKD. The CDR3 runs 13 residues. Written as DNA, the CDR3 is TGTGCCACAGAGGGGGCAAGCACAGATACGCAGTATTTT. Amino acid sequence: CATEGASTDTQYF.

The chain has TRBV11-3 and TRBJ2-1; 15 nucleotides align to TRBD2. Germline assignment: CDR1 SGHNT and CDR2 YENEEA. The CDR3 contains 16 residues. Trimming cost V 1 base and J 8 bases; bases outside gene matches: 3. This CDR3 is CASSLGGLAGGDEQFF. As DNA, the CDR3 is TGTGCCAGCAGCTTAGGAGGACTAGCGGGAGGGGATGAGCAGTTCTTC.

This clone came up once. The chain employs TRBV5-4 and TRBJ2-1; 14 bases are a match to TRBD2. The CDR3 contains 16 residues. Germline assignment: CDR1 SGHNT and CDR2 YYREEE (reference sequence). V lost 0 bases to trimming and J lost 6 bases; unmatched junction nucleotides: 2. Here the CDR3 DNA reads TGTGCCAGCAGCTTGGGACTAGCGGGGGGGGGCAATGAGCAGTTCTTC. Its protein is CASSLGLAGGGNEQFF.

The rearrangement joins TRBV2 to TRBJ1-2; D gene ambiguous. CDR3 length: 13 amino acids. The germline V gene has CDR1 SNHLY and CDR2 FYNNEI. V dropped 3 bases and J dropped 1 base, with 6 bases sitting between them. The CDR3 protein is CASSDAGNYGYTF. CDR3 coding DNA: TGTGCCAGCAGTGATGCGGGTAACTATGGCTACACCTTC.

This clone was observed a single time. V usage is TRBV5-1 and J usage is TRBJ1-2; D is unclear. The CDR3 consists of 15 residues. V lost 4 bases to trimming and J lost 0 bases, with 13 bases between them. Germline CDR1 and CDR2: SGHRS and YFSETQ. The CDR3: CASSPPSDTNYGYTF. Written as DNA, the CDR3 is TGCGCCAGCAGCCCCCCGTCAGACACTAACTATGGCTACACCTTC.

Notes on this clone: The junction and the germline gene differ at one end; a read error may be behind it. The chain joins TRBV7-7 to TRBJ2-2; TRBD2 matches 7 bases. Germline assignment: CDR1 SSHAT and CDR2 FNYEAQ (reference sequence). This CDR3 contains 16 residues. In DNA form, the CDR3 reads TGTGCTAGCAGCAAGCAACGGGGGGCGAACACCGGGGAGCTGTTTTTT. Translation: CASSKQRGANTGELFF.